Below, 24 T cell receptor beta chains from the same sample are listed, as sequenced in a study of cytomegalovirus exposure and HLA in healthy donors. TCRdb's table, derived via immunoSEQ multiplex PCR, lists solely in-frame clones and lacks some. The top ten hold 1% to 1.5% of the sample, which has roughly 330,000 clones, approximately 86% seen once. The sample taken for sequencing was PBMCs. These receptors all stem from a woman in her 30s in good health and CMV-seropositive.

The chain couples TRBV7-9 to TRBJ2-3; 7 bases agree with TRBD2. Germline V CDR1 and CDR2: SEHNR, FQNEAQ (reference sequence). V trimming: 2 bases; J trimming: 3 bases; junction bases outside the gene matches: 8. The CDR3 runs 16 residues. As DNA, the CDR3 is TGTGCCAGCAGCTTACTGGGCGGGAGAAGGACAGATACGCAGTATTTT. Its translation is CASSLLGGRRTDTQYF. Looking up the rest from reference TRBV7-9 and TRBJ2-3 gives the full variable domain: DTGVSQNPRHKITKRGQNVTFRCDPISEHNRLYWYRQTLGQGPEFLTYFQNEAQLEKSRLLSDRFSAERPKGSFSTLEIQRTEQGDSAMYLCASSLLGGRRTDTQYFGPGTRLTVL.

The chain joins TRBV5-6 to TRBJ2-3, with D possibly matching TRBD2 (5 bases). CDR1 and CDR2 (germline): SGHDT, YYEEEE. V lost 0 bases, J lost 6 bases, and 11 bases lay in between. The CDR3 is made up of 14 amino acids. In DNA form, the CDR3 reads TGTGCCAGCAGCTTGGCATCCGGCGGGGATACGCAGTATTTT. This codes for CASSLASGGDTQYF.

The chain couples TRBV5-1 to TRBJ2-1; 12 bases line up with TRBD2. CDR1 is SGHRS and CDR2 is YFSETQ in the germline V gene. This CDR3 has 15 amino acids. The V segment lost 2 bases and the J segment 10 bases; nucleotides outside the gene matches: 7. This chain's CDR3 is CASSFSSGGAIEQFF. CDR3 sequence (DNA): TGCGCCAGCAGCTTTTCTAGCGGGGGGGCCATAGAGCAGTTCTTC.

This chain uses TRBV6-4 with TRBJ1-5, with TRBD1 identical over 7 bases. The V gene's germline CDR1 is MRHNA and CDR2 SNTAGT. V lost 8 bases to trimming and J lost 3 bases; unmatched junction nucleotides: 13. The length of the CDR3 is 16 residues. The CDR3 reads CASLNRGHLYNQPQHF. The CDR3 bases are TGTGCCAGCCTTAACAGGGGCCACTTATACAATCAGCCCCAGCATTTT.

The chain carries TRBV13 and TRBJ1-5; D is undetermined. Germline values: CDR1 PRHDT, CDR2 FYEKMQ (reference sequence). The CDR3 sequence is 15 residues long. Trimming shortened V by 0 bases and J by 1 base, and 7 bases separated the two germline ends. CDR3 DNA sequence: TGTGCCAGCAGCTTAGGGGGTCGGAGCAATCAGCCCCAGCATTTT. The encoded protein is CASSLGGRSNQPQHF.

The V gene is TRBV7-8, the J gene TRBJ2-5; no clear D. This CDR3 contains 11 residues. The V gene lost 5 bases and the J gene lost 5 bases, with 6 bases spanning the gap. CDR1 is SGHVS and CDR2 is FQNEAQ in the germline V gene. CDR3 bases: TGTGCCAGCAGCCACTTGGAGACCCAGTACTTC. Residues: CASSHLETQYF.

In this sample, this clone turned up a few times. The chain combines TRBV5-1 with TRBJ2-7; D possibly corresponds to TRBD1 (5 bases). Trimming took off 0 bases at V and 3 bases at J, with 13 bases between the two ends. The CDR3 consists of 15 residues. The germline CDR1 and CDR2 sequences are SGHRS and YFSETQ. CDR3 sequence (DNA): TGCGCCAGCAGCTTGGAGGCAGGGCCTTTCTACGAGCAGTACTTC. Protein sequence: CASSLEAGPFYEQYF.

V gene TRBV11-2 combines with J gene TRBJ2-2; D might be TRBD1 or TRBD2, each matching 5 bases. Germline V gene data show CDR1 as SGHAT and CDR2 as FQNNGV. This CDR3 has 15 amino acids. V lost 3 bases and J 7 bases, leaving 15 bases between the germline ends. The CDR3 DNA sequence: TGTGCCAGCAGCTTGAGGGGAAGTATTAGCGGGGAGCTGTTTTTT. This sequence encodes CASSLRGSISGELFF.

The chain carries TRBV2 and TRBJ2-3; D might be TRBD1 or TRBD2, each matching 5 bases. The V gene's germline CDR1 is SNHLY and CDR2 FYNNEI. Trimming pared 4 bases from V and 9 bases from J, leaving 5 bases between. This CDR3 comprises 10 residues. As DNA, the CDR3 is TGTGCCAGCAGTGGGGACACGCAGTATTTT. Translated: CASSGDTQYF.

J is TRBJ2-5 and V is TRBV6-5; D may correspond to TRBD1 or TRBD2 (6 bases each). The length of the CDR3 is 16 residues. V was cut by 2 bases and J by 2 bases, with 15 bases left in between. Germline V gives CDR1 MNHEY, CDR2 SVGAGI. For the CDR3, the DNA is TGTGCCAGCAGTTACGGTAGGGGGGCTTTTCAAGAGACCCAGTACTTC. Protein: CASSYGRGAFQETQYF.

The J gene is TRBJ2-4, the V gene TRBV7-9; TRBD1 aligns across 8 bases. This CDR3 spans 13 amino acids. The germline gives CDR1 SEHNR, CDR2 FQNEAQ (reference sequence). J was trimmed by 12 bases and V by 6 bases; bases with no gene match: 10. Here the CDR3 reads CASRPPDRDGQYF. The CDR3 DNA is TGTGCCAGCAGACCACCGGACAGGGACGGTCAGTACTTC. Combining the CDR3 with reference TRBV7-9 and TRBJ2-4 gives the whole variable domain DTGVSQNPRHKITKRGQNVTFRCDPISEHNRLYWYRQTLGQGPEFLTYFQNEAQLEKSRLLSDRFSAERPKGSFSTLEIQRTEQGDSAMYLCASRPPDRDGQYFGAGTRLSVL.

This chain links TRBV20-1 with TRBJ2-1; D is unclear. The CDR3 length is 11 residues. Germline CDR1 reads DFQATT; CDR2 reads SNEGSKA (reference sequence). V lost 3 bases to trimming and J lost 7 bases, with 7 bases between them. The CDR3 protein is CSASGLNEQFF. The CDR3, as DNA: TGCAGTGCTAGTGGGCTAAATGAGCAGTTCTTC.

V and J are TRBV28 and TRBJ1-4, with a weak D call TRBD1 (5 bases). CDR1 is MDHEN, CDR2 SYDVKM, per germline. The CDR3 runs 15 residues. V was trimmed by 1 base and J by 2 bases, leaving 8 bases between them. CDR3 loop: CASSLSPGTNEKLFF. The CDR3 nucleotides read TGTGCCAGCAGTTTATCCCCAGGGACTAATGAAAAACTGTTTTTT.

The rearrangement joins TRBV30 to TRBJ2-6; D is perhaps TRBD1 or TRBD2 (6 bases each). CDR3 length: 15 amino acids. The V end was cut by 4 bases, the J end by 0 bases, with 10 bases between. The V gene's germline CDR1 is GTSNPN and CDR2 SVGIG (reference sequence). CDR3 in amino acids: CAWTQGLSGANVLTF. Written as DNA, the CDR3 is TGTGCCTGGACACAGGGACTCTCTGGGGCCAACGTCCTGACTTTC.

This clone has more than one count but fewer than ten. The chain has TRBV6-5 and TRBJ2-1, with no clear D. CDR3 size: 11 residues. V was trimmed by 9 bases and J by 13 bases, leaving 16 bases between them. Germline V gene data show CDR1 as MNHEY and CDR2 as SVGAGI. In nucleotides, the CDR3 is TGTGCCAGTATGACCCTCTCCGAACAGTTCTTC. As protein: CASMTLSEQFF.

V gene TRBV6-1 combines with J gene TRBJ1-4; 7 bases match TRBD1. The CDR3 covers 15 residues. V dropped 8 bases and J dropped 4; count of bases not matched to a gene: 10. CDR1 is MNHNS and CDR2 is SASEGT in the germline V gene. The CDR3 sequence: CASEKGDSYNEKLFF. The DNA for the CDR3 is TGTGCCAGCGAAAAGGGGGACAGTTATAATGAAAAACTGTTTTTT.

This CDR3 reads CASSQRWDRVKDEQFF. CDR3 nucleotides: TGTGCCAGCAGTCAAAGATGGGACAGGGTGAAGGATGAGCAGTTCTTC. This chain joins TRBV7-2 and TRBJ2-1; 9 positions agree with TRBD1. The CDR3 totals 16 residues. CDR1 and CDR2 (germline): SGHTA, FQGNSA. V was clipped by 6 bases and J by 8 bases; unmatched bases: 14.

V is TRBV27 and J is TRBJ2-7, with D hard to call. Germline CDR1 MNHEY, CDR2 SMNVEV (reference sequence). This CDR3 region has 11 residues. V was shortened by 2 bases and J by 13 bases, with 12 bases between the two germline ends. This chain's CDR3 is CASSLKDRLYF. CDR3 in DNA: TGTGCCAGCAGTTTAAAGGACCGACTTTACTTC.

V and J are TRBV7-8 and TRBJ2-7; 8 positions agree with TRBD2. CDR1 and CDR2 from the germline V gene are SGHVS and FQNEAQ. CDR3 length equals 14 residues. V trimming: 1 base; J trimming: 4 bases; junction bases outside the gene matches: 3. The CDR3 coding sequence is TGTGCCAGCAGCTTAGGCAGCGGGAGATACGAGCAGTACTTC. This encodes CASSLGSGRYEQYF.

The J gene is TRBJ1-5, the V gene TRBV27; 10 bases agree with TRBD1. V shed 5 bases, J shed 5 bases, and the junction held 6 bases outside the gene matches. CDR1 MNHEY and CDR2 SMNVEV come from the germline V gene (reference sequence). The CDR3 length is 15 residues. DNA for the CDR3: TGTGCCAGCAGTCCCCGGGACAGGGGAGATCAGCCCCAGCATTTT. It translates to CASSPRDRGDQPQHF.

The V gene is TRBV6-1, the J gene TRBJ2-5; D is ambiguous. V shed 2 bases and J shed 3 bases, with 10 bases lying between them. Germline V CDR1 and CDR2: MNHNS, SASEGT. The CDR3 has 14 amino acids. The CDR3 here is CASSETPRKETQYF. CDR3 in DNA: TGTGCCAGCAGTGAAACCCCGAGGAAAGAGACCCAGTACTTC.

The chain links TRBV30 to TRBJ2-3; D is uncertain. V lost 3 bases and J 3 bases, leaving 4 bases between the germline ends. Per the germline V gene, CDR1 is GTSNPN and CDR2 is SVGIG (reference sequence). The CDR3 has 11 amino acids. CDR3 protein: CAWRVTDTQYF. As DNA, the CDR3 is TGTGCCTGGAGGGTAACAGATACGCAGTATTTT.

The chain is built from TRBV27 and TRBJ2-5; 15 bases match TRBD2. The germline gives CDR1 MNHEY, CDR2 SMNVEV (reference sequence). The V and J ends lost 9 bases and 0 bases, in that order; junction bases with no gene match: 8. The CDR3 is made up of 17 amino acids. CDR3 nucleotides: TGTGCCAGTGGACTAGCGGGAGGGCCCCAGTACCAAGAGACCCAGTACTTC. Translating gives CASGLAGGPQYQETQYF.

V usage is TRBV6-5 and J usage is TRBJ1-2; tentatively, D is TRBD1 (6 bases). The germline V gene has CDR1 MNHEY and CDR2 SVGAGI. V shed 2 bases and J shed 0 bases, with 13 bases lying between them. This CDR3 is built from 16 residues. Here the CDR3 DNA reads TGTGCCAGCAGTTACACCCGGGGGGCAGCTAACTATGGCTACACCTTC. It translates to CASSYTRGAANYGYTF.